This is a list of T cell receptor beta chains from one sample in a study of a mutant IDH1 vaccine in newly diagnosed glioma. The method was immunoSEQ multiplex PCR; TCRdb's version includes in-frame clones alone and lacks a portion of them. The sample has about 67,000 clones, around 88% seen once; the top ten hold approximately 4.5%. The sample in question was peripheral blood mononuclear cells (PBMCs), obtained from a glioma patient treated with radiotherapy, temozolomide or both. These receptor sequences come from a woman aged 18-29 years with glioma. Some clones in this sample may be carry-over from other donors' samples. The CDR3 runs from the conserved cysteine through the conserved F or W. A D gene is named only where the DNA matches it firmly. A row's size may be missing; if present it is once, few, many or a size class.

d_gene: TRBD1
j_gene: TRBJ1-4
abundance: .
len: 15
v_gene: TRBV19
CDR3aa: CASSRRTGHNEKLFF
CDR3nt: TGTGCCAGTAGTAGAAGGACAGGCCATAATGAAAAACTGTTTTTT

d_gene: .
j_gene: TRBJ2-1
abundance: .
len: 15
v_gene: TRBV4-1
CDR3aa: CASSQRSGNYNEQFF
CDR3nt: TGCGCCAGCAGCCAAAGGAGCGGCAACTACAATGAGCAGTTCTTC

d_gene: .
j_gene: TRBJ2-7
abundance: .
len: 15
v_gene: TRBV14
CDR3aa: CASSPLVGSMQQQYF
CDR3nt: TGTGCCAGCAGCCCCCTCGTAGGTTCAATGCAGCAGCAGTACTTC

d_gene: .
j_gene: TRBJ1-3
abundance: .
len: 17
v_gene: TRBV7-8
CDR3aa: CASSFGVSGSSGNTIYF
CDR3nt: TGTGCCAGCAGCTTCGGGGTTTCGGGGAGCTCTGGAAACACCATATATTTT

d_gene: TRBD1
j_gene: TRBJ1-2
abundance: .
len: 11
v_gene: TRBV20-1
CDR3aa: CSATTGGGYTF
CDR3nt: TGCAGTGCGACGACAGGGGGTGGCTACACCTTC

d_gene: .
j_gene: TRBJ2-2
abundance: .
len: 11
v_gene: TRBV5-1
CDR3aa: CASSETGELFF
CDR3nt: TGCGCCAGCAGTGAGACCGGGGAGCTGTTTTTT

d_gene: .
j_gene: TRBJ2-7
abundance: .
len: 14
v_gene: TRBV7-2
CDR3aa: CASSLGTQSYEQYF
CDR3nt: TGTGCCAGCAGCTTGGGGACACAGTCCTACGAGCAGTACTTC

d_gene: .
j_gene: TRBJ1-5
abundance: .
len: 15
v_gene: TRBV27
CDR3aa: CASSLSVGSNQPQHF
CDR3nt: TGTGCCAGCAGTTTATCGGTAGGGAGCAATCAGCCCCAGCATTTT

d_gene: .
j_gene: TRBJ2-7
abundance: .
len: 13
v_gene: TRBV14
CDR3aa: CASSPWGSHEQYF
CDR3nt: TGTGCCAGCAGCCCGTGGGGTAGCCACGAGCAGTACTTC

d_gene: .
j_gene: TRBJ1-1
abundance: .
len: 13
v_gene: TRBV6-1
CDR3aa: CASSEAGNTEAFF
CDR3nt: TGTGCCAGCAGTGAGGCAGGGAACACTGAAGCTTTCTTT

d_gene: .
j_gene: TRBJ1-1
abundance: .
len: 17
v_gene: TRBV5-4
CDR3aa: CASSLGVGGRVNTEAFF
CDR3nt: TGTGCCAGCAGCTTGGGGGTCGGGGGCAGGGTGAACACTGAAGCTTTCTTT

d_gene: TRBD1
j_gene: TRBJ1-5
abundance: .
len: 14
v_gene: TRBV2
CDR3aa: CASSAGQGVRPQHF
CDR3nt: TGTGCCAGCAGTGCCGGACAGGGGGTTAGGCCCCAGCATTTT

d_gene: .
j_gene: TRBJ1-2
abundance: .
len: 15
v_gene: TRBV7-2
CDR3aa: CASSLLRRGDPGYTF
CDR3nt: TGTGCCAGCAGCCTACTCCGCCGGGGAGACCCTGGCTACACCTTC

d_gene: .
j_gene: TRBJ1-2
abundance: .
len: 13
v_gene: TRBV25-1
CDR3aa: CASSETIGGGYTF
CDR3nt: TGTGCCAGCAGTGAAACCATAGGGGGGGGCTACACCTTC

d_gene: TRBD2
j_gene: TRBJ2-7
abundance: .
len: 19
v_gene: TRBV30
CDR3aa: CAWSVHQNPPGLAGHEQYF
CDR3nt: TGTGCCTGGAGTGTCCACCAAAATCCTCCGGGACTAGCGGGACACGAGCAGTACTTC

d_gene: .
j_gene: TRBJ1-5
abundance: few
len: 13
v_gene: TRBV29-1
CDR3aa: CSVAPGANQPQHF
CDR3nt: TGCAGCGTTGCCCCGGGAGCAAATCAGCCCCAGCATTTT

d_gene: .
j_gene: TRBJ1-5
abundance: .
len: 13
v_gene: TRBV6-1
CDR3aa: CASSRRDGQPQHF
CDR3nt: TGTGCCAGCAGCCGAAGGGACGGTCAGCCCCAGCATTTT

d_gene: .
j_gene: TRBJ1-4
abundance: .
len: 13
v_gene: TRBV30
CDR3aa: CASQGGGGEKLFF
CDR3nt: TGTGCCAGCCAGGGAGGGGGAGGTGAAAAACTGTTTTTT

d_gene: TRBD2
j_gene: TRBJ2-1
abundance: once
len: 16
v_gene: TRBV9
CDR3aa: CASSVVGTSIVNEQFF
CDR3nt: TGTGCCAGCAGCGTAGTTGGGACTAGCATAGTCAATGAGCAGTTCTTC

d_gene: TRBD1
j_gene: TRBJ2-7
abundance: .
len: 15
v_gene: TRBV28
CDR3aa: CASSHASGQTYEQYF
CDR3nt: TGTGCCAGCAGTCATGCTTCGGGACAGACCTACGAGCAGTACTTC

d_gene: .
j_gene: TRBJ1-2
abundance: .
len: 12
v_gene: TRBV7-2
CDR3aa: CASSLAQGRYTF
CDR3nt: TGTGCCAGCAGCTTAGCGCAGGGCAGGTACACCTTC

d_gene: TRBD2
j_gene: TRBJ2-5
abundance: .
len: 12
v_gene: TRBV29-1
CDR3aa: CSVAGGPETQYF
CDR3nt: TGCAGCGTAGCGGGAGGGCCAGAGACCCAGTACTTC

d_gene: TRBD1
j_gene: TRBJ2-1
abundance: few
len: 17
v_gene: TRBV27
CDR3aa: CASSLRGGRAGYNEQFF
CDR3nt: TGTGCCAGCAGTTTAAGAGGGGGCCGGGCCGGATACAATGAGCAGTTCTTC

d_gene: .
j_gene: TRBJ1-1
abundance: .
len: 14
v_gene: TRBV5-1
CDR3aa: CASSLVTGNTEAFF
CDR3nt: TGCGCCAGCAGCTTGGTAACGGGGAACACTGAAGCTTTCTTT

d_gene: TRBD2
j_gene: TRBJ2-1
abundance: once
len: 14
v_gene: TRBV6-1
CDR3aa: CASSASREVNEQFF
CDR3nt: TGTGCCAGCAGTGCCTCGCGGGAGGTTAATGAGCAGTTCTTC

d_gene: TRBD2
j_gene: TRBJ2-7
abundance: .
len: 17
v_gene: TRBV5-1
CDR3aa: CASSLRTSGGLTYEQYF
CDR3nt: TGCGCCAGCAGCTTACGGACTAGCGGGGGCTTGACCTACGAGCAGTACTTC

d_gene: .
j_gene: TRBJ1-4
abundance: .
len: 14
v_gene: TRBV7-9
CDR3aa: CASSPGWTNEKLFF
CDR3nt: TGTGCCAGCAGCCCGGGGTGGACTAATGAAAAACTGTTTTTT

d_gene: .
j_gene: TRBJ1-5
abundance: .
len: 13
v_gene: TRBV4-3
CDR3aa: CASSQEGGQPQHF
CDR3nt: TGCGCCAGCAGCCAAGAGGGGGGTCAGCCCCAGCATTTT

d_gene: .
j_gene: TRBJ2-6
abundance: .
len: 15
v_gene: TRBV29-1
CDR3aa: CSVEGVKGGANVLTF
CDR3nt: TGCAGCGTTGAAGGTGTTAAAGGTGGGGCCAACGTCCTGACTTTC

d_gene: TRBD1
j_gene: TRBJ2-7
abundance: .
len: 15
v_gene: TRBV2
CDR3aa: CASSEGAGTGTKQYF
CDR3nt: TGTGCCAGCAGTGAAGGGGCCGGGACAGGGACCAAGCAGTACTTC

d_gene: TRBD1
j_gene: TRBJ1-2
abundance: .
len: 14
v_gene: TRBV7-9
CDR3aa: CASSLVGQVYGYTF
CDR3nt: TGTGCCAGCAGCTTAGTAGGACAGGTCTATGGCTACACCTTC

d_gene: .
j_gene: TRBJ2-2
abundance: .
len: 14
v_gene: TRBV4-1
CDR3aa: CASSQVGDTGELFF
CDR3nt: TGCGCCAGCAGCCAAGTCGGGGACACCGGGGAGCTGTTTTTT

d_gene: .
j_gene: TRBJ2-7
abundance: .
len: 17
v_gene: TRBV27
CDR3aa: CASSFTPPPGIIYEQYF
CDR3nt: TGTGCCAGCAGTTTTACCCCTCCCCCAGGGATCATCTACGAGCAGTACTTC

d_gene: .
j_gene: TRBJ2-7
abundance: .
len: 15
v_gene: TRBV14
CDR3aa: CASSRRDVGHYEQYF
CDR3nt: TGTGCCAGCAGCCGCCGGGACGTCGGCCACTACGAGCAGTACTTC

d_gene: .
j_gene: TRBJ2-2
abundance: .
len: 17
v_gene: TRBV5-4
CDR3aa: CASSLVEGRRGTGELFF
CDR3nt: TGTGCCAGCAGCCTTGTCGAAGGGCGCAGAGGGACCGGGGAGCTGTTTTTT

d_gene: .
j_gene: TRBJ1-1
abundance: .
len: 14
v_gene: TRBV7-2
CDR3aa: CASSSGYVNTEAFF
CDR3nt: TGTGCCAGCAGCTCGGGGTACGTGAACACTGAAGCTTTCTTT

d_gene: .
j_gene: TRBJ2-2
abundance: .
len: 12
v_gene: TRBV30
CDR3aa: CAWNSNTGELFF
CDR3nt: TGTGCCTGGAATTCGAACACCGGGGAGCTGTTTTTT

d_gene: .
j_gene: TRBJ1-4
abundance: few
len: 16
v_gene: TRBV5-1
CDR3aa: CASSLSPSGANEKLFF
CDR3nt: TGCGCCAGCAGCTTGTCCCCCTCGGGGGCTAATGAAAAACTGTTTTTT

d_gene: TRBD2
j_gene: TRBJ2-7
abundance: .
len: 14
v_gene: TRBV11-3
CDR3aa: CASSLRTSGGEQYF
CDR3nt: TGTGCCAGCAGCTTAAGAACTAGCGGGGGCGAGCAGTACTTC

d_gene: TRBD1
j_gene: TRBJ1-2
abundance: .
len: 17
v_gene: TRBV7-2
CDR3aa: CASSLEGARGGGYGYTF
CDR3nt: TGTGCCAGCAGCTTAGAGGGGGCGAGGGGAGGAGGGTATGGCTACACCTTC

d_gene: .
j_gene: TRBJ2-7
abundance: .
len: 15
v_gene: TRBV7-8
CDR3aa: CASSLFQGPSYEQYF
CDR3nt: TGTGCCAGCAGCTTATTTCAGGGTCCCTCCTACGAGCAGTACTTC

d_gene: .
j_gene: TRBJ1-2
abundance: .
len: 15
v_gene: TRBV7-2
CDR3aa: CASSFESSGVYGYTF
CDR3nt: TGTGCCAGCAGCTTCGAGTCGTCTGGGGTCTATGGCTACACCTTC

d_gene: .
j_gene: TRBJ1-1
abundance: .
len: 13
v_gene: TRBV7-8
CDR3aa: CASSAKLGTEAFF
CDR3nt: TGTGCCAGCAGCGCAAAGTTGGGGACTGAAGCTTTCTTT

d_gene: .
j_gene: TRBJ2-2
abundance: .
len: 13
v_gene: TRBV5-1
CDR3aa: CASSLGPTGELFF
CDR3nt: TGCGCCAGCAGCTTGGGGCCCACCGGGGAGCTGTTTTTT

d_gene: .
j_gene: TRBJ2-7
abundance: .
len: 11
v_gene: TRBV25-1
CDR3aa: CASSLSYEQYF
CDR3nt: TGTGCCAGCTCCCTCTCCTACGAGCAGTACTTC

d_gene: TRBD2
j_gene: TRBJ2-1
abundance: .
len: 16
v_gene: TRBV5-4
CDR3aa: CASSFGAGGTYNEQFF
CDR3nt: TGTGCCAGCAGCTTTGGGGCGGGGGGTACCTACAATGAGCAGTTCTTC

d_gene: .
j_gene: TRBJ1-2
abundance: .
len: 11
v_gene: TRBV7-2
CDR3aa: CASSQRGGYTF
CDR3nt: TGTGCCAGCAGCCAAAGGGGTGGCTACACCTTC

d_gene: TRBD2
j_gene: TRBJ2-2
abundance: .
len: 15
v_gene: TRBV13
CDR3aa: CASGGRASNTGELFF
CDR3nt: TGTGCCAGCGGTGGGAGGGCCTCGAACACCGGGGAGCTGTTTTTT

d_gene: TRBD2
j_gene: TRBJ2-2
abundance: .
len: 16
v_gene: TRBV5-1
CDR3aa: CASSLDSGVNTGELFF
CDR3nt: TGCGCCAGCAGCTTGGATAGCGGGGTGAACACCGGGGAGCTGTTTTTT

d_gene: TRBD2
j_gene: TRBJ2-7
abundance: .
len: 14
v_gene: TRBV5-1
CDR3aa: CASSRGSGSYEQYF
CDR3nt: TGCGCCAGCAGCCGGGGTAGCGGGTCCTACGAGCAGTACTTC

d_gene: .
j_gene: TRBJ1-1
abundance: once
len: 16
v_gene: TRBV19
CDR3aa: CASSIYGGLPNTEAFF
CDR3nt: TGTGCCAGTAGTATTTATGGGGGCCTCCCGAACACTGAAGCTTTCTTT

d_gene: .
j_gene: TRBJ2-7
abundance: once
len: 14
v_gene: TRBV29-1
CDR3aa: CSVEDHPSSYEQYF
CDR3nt: TGCAGCGTTGAAGATCATCCGTCGTCCTACGAGCAGTACTTC

d_gene: .
j_gene: TRBJ1-2
abundance: .
len: 14
v_gene: TRBV4-2
CDR3aa: CASSQDRGYYGYTF
CDR3nt: TGTGCCAGCAGCCAAGATAGGGGATACTATGGCTACACCTTC

d_gene: .
j_gene: TRBJ2-3
abundance: .
len: 15
v_gene: TRBV4-1
CDR3aa: CASSPPRSSTDTQYF
CDR3nt: TGCGCCAGCAGCCCCCCCCGGTCTAGCACAGATACGCAGTATTTT

d_gene: TRBD1
j_gene: TRBJ1-2
abundance: few
len: 14
v_gene: TRBV29-1
CDR3aa: CSVGGDRAGYGYTF
CDR3nt: TGCAGCGTGGGGGGGGACAGGGCAGGCTATGGCTACACCTTC

d_gene: .
j_gene: TRBJ1-1
abundance: .
len: 13
v_gene: TRBV7-9
CDR3aa: CASSPSAGLEAFF
CDR3nt: TGTGCCAGCAGCCCCTCGGCGGGGCTTGAAGCTTTCTTT

d_gene: .
j_gene: TRBJ1-2
abundance: .
len: 13
v_gene: TRBV5-8
CDR3aa: CASSLGVDYGYTF
CDR3nt: TGTGCCAGCAGCTTGGGAGTGGACTATGGCTACACCTTC

d_gene: .
j_gene: TRBJ1-1
abundance: .
len: 13
v_gene: TRBV7-9
CDR3aa: CASSSTGATEAFF
CDR3nt: TGTGCCAGCAGCTCCACAGGAGCCACTGAAGCTTTCTTT

d_gene: .
j_gene: TRBJ2-2
abundance: .
len: 14
v_gene: TRBV13
CDR3aa: CASSLRADTGELFF
CDR3nt: TGTGCCAGCAGCTTAAGGGCCGACACCGGGGAGCTGTTTTTT